A selection of T cell receptor beta chains follows, all from one sample in a study of cytomegalovirus exposure and HLA in healthy donors. Libraries were prepared by immunoSEQ multiplex PCR; TCRdb keeps only in-frame clonotypes and omits some of them. This sample has under 200,000 clones, with around 68% found just once. The source material was PBMCs. The source of these receptors is a man over 45 in good health and CMV-seronegative. Each CDR3 is given with its conserved first and last residue.

V gene	J gene	CDR3 protein
TRBV21-1	TRBJ2-2	CASSSSTGETNTGELFF
TRBV18	TRBJ1-5	CASSLNDRSSNQPQHF
TRBV7-9	TRBJ2-3	CASSYQGAGTSTDTQYF
TRBV18	TRBJ1-2	CASSPDRHNTYGYTF
TRBV5-1	TRBJ1-2	CASSLEDRVWGYTF
TRBV6-5	TRBJ2-7	CASRPGRQGMGEQYF
TRBV7-2	TRBJ2-7	CASSQLGQGPYEQYF
TRBV28	TRBJ2-1	CASSTAGTGANEQFF
TRBV6-6	TRBJ1-2	CASGPPHGYTF
TRBV5-1	TRBJ1-2	CASSFGRGTDYGYTF
TRBV7-6	TRBJ2-2	CASSWDRSLGELFF
TRBV6-6	TRBJ1-1	CASSWEGKEGEAFF
TRBV2	TRBJ2-5	CASSELSETQYF
TRBV7-2	TRBJ1-1	CASSLAPGQGISAFF
TRBV4-2	TRBJ2-1	CASSPRGAGDLSSYNEQFF
TRBV28	TRBJ2-2	CASSLYGGPYTGELFF
TRBV9	TRBJ2-2	CASSEGGWSTGELFF
TRBV6-6	TRBJ1-1	CASFEQGAGGTEAFF
TRBV28	TRBJ1-1	CASRAGRYEAFF
TRBV6-4	TRBJ1-1	CASSDGPGVNTEAFF